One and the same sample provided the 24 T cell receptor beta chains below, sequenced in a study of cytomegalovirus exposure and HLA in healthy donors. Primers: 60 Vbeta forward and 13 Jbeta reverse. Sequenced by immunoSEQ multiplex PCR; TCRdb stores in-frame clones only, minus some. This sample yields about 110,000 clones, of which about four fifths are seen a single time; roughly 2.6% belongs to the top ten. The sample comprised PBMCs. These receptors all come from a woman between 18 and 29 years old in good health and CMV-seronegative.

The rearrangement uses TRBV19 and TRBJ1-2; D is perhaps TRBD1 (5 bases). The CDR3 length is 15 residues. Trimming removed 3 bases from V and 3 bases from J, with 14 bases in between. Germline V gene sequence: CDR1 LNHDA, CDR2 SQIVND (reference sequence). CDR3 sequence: CASSIWKQGDYGYTF. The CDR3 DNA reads TGTGCCAGTAGTATTTGGAAGCAGGGCGACTATGGCTACACCTTC.

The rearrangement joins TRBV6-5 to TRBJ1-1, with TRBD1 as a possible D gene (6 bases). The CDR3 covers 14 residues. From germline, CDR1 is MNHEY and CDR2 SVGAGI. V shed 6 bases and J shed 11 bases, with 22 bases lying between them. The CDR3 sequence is CASRSGTRGGQAFF. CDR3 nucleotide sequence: TGTGCCAGCAGATCCGGGACACGGGGAGGGCAGGCTTTCTTT.

The CDR3 spells CASGLNWNTEAFF. The CDR3 bases are TGTGCTAGTGGTTTGAACTGGAACACTGAAGCTTTCTTT. This chain joins TRBV12-5 and TRBJ1-1, with D hard to call. This CDR3 has 13 residues. The germline CDR1 and CDR2 sequences are LGHNT and FRNRAP. V was clipped by 2 bases and J by 1 base, with 5 bases between them. The full variable domain, with the rest looked up from reference TRBV12-5 and TRBJ1-1, is DARVTQTPRHKVTEMGQEVTMRCQPILGHNTVFWYRQTMMQGLELLAYFRNRAPLDDSGMPKDRFSAEMPDATLATLKIQPSEPRDSAVYFCASGLNWNTEAFFGQGTRLTVV.

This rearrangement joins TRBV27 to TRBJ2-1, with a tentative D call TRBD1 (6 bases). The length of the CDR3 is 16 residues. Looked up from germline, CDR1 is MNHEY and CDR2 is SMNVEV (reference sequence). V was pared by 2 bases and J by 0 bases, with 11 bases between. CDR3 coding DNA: TGTGCCAGCAGTTTAATGACAGGTCGCTCCTACAATGAGCAGTTCTTC. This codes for CASSLMTGRSYNEQFF.

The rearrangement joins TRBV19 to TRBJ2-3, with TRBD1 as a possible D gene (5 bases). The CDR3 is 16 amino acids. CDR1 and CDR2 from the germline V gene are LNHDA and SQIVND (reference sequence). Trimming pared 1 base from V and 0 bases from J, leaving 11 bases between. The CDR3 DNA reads TGTGCCAGTAGTATAGTAGGCAGGGCTAGCACAGATACGCAGTATTTT. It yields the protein CASSIVGRASTDTQYF.

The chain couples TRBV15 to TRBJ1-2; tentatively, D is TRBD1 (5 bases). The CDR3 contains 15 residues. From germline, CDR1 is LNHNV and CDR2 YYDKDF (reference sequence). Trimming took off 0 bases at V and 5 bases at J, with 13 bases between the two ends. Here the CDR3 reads CATSRDRTGSYGYTF. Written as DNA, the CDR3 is TGTGCCACCAGCAGAGATAGAACAGGTTCTTATGGCTACACCTTC.

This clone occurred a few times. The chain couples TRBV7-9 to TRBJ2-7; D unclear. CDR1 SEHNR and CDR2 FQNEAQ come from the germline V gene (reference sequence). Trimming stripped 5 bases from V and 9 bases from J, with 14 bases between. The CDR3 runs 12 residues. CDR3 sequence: CASSAHSSRQYF. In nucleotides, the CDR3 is TGTGCCAGCAGCGCTCATAGCTCGAGGCAGTACTTC.

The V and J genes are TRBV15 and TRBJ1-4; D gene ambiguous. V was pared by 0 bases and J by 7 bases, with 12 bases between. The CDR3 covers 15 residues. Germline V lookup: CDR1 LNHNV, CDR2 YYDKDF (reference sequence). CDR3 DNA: TGTGCCACCAGCAGAGAGAGGGTATTGGGTGAAAAACTGTTTTTT. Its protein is CATSRERVLGEKLFF.

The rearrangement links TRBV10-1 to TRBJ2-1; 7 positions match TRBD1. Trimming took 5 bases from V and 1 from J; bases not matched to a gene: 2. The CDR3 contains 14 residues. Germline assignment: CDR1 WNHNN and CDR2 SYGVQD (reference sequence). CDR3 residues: CASSLQGSYNEQFF. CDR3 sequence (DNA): TGCGCCAGCAGTCTACAGGGGTCCTACAATGAGCAGTTCTTC.

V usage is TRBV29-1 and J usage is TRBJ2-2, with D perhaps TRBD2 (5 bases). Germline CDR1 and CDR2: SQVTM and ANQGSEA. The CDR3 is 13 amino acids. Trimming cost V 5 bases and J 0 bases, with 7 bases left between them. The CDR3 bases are TGCAGCGTTCTAGCAGCGAACACCGGGGAGCTGTTTTTT. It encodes CSVLAANTGELFF.

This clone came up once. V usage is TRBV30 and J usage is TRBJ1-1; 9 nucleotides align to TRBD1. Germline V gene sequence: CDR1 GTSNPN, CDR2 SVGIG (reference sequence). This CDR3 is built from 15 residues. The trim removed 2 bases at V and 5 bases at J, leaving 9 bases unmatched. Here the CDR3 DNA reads TGTGCCTGGAGTCCCCGGGACAGGGTACGTACTGAAGCTTTCTTT. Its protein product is CAWSPRDRVRTEAFF.

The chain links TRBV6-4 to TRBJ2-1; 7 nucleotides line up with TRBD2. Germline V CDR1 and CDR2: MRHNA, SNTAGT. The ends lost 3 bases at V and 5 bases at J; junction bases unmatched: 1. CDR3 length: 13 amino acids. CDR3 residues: CASSERENNEQFF. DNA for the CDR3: TGTGCCAGCAGTGAGCGGGAGAACAATGAGCAGTTCTTC.

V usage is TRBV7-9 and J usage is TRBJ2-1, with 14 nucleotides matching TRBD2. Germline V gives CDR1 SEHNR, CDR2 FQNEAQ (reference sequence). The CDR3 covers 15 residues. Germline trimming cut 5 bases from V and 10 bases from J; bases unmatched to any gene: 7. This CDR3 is CASSPGGLAGEEQFF. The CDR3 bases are TGTGCCAGCAGCCCCGGGGGACTAGCGGGGGAAGAGCAGTTCTTC. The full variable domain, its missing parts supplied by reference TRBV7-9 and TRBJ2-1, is DTGVSQNPRHKITKRGQNVTFRCDPISEHNRLYWYRQTLGQGPEFLTYFQNEAQLEKSRLLSDRFSAERPKGSFSTLEIQRTEQGDSAMYLCASSPGGLAGEEQFFGPGTRLTVL.

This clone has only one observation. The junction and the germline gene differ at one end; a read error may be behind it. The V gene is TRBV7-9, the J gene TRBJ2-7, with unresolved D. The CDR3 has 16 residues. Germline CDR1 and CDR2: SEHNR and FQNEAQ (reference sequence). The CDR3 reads CASSLATNPSSYEQYF. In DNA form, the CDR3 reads TGTGCCAGCAGTTTAGCCACCAACCCTAGTTCCTACGAGCAGTACTTC.

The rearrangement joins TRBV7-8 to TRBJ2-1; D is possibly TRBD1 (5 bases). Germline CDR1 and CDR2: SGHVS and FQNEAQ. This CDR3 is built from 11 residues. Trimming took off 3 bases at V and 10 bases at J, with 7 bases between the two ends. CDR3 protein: CASSLGPEQFF. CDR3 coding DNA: TGTGCCAGCAGCTTGGGGCCAGAGCAGTTCTTC.

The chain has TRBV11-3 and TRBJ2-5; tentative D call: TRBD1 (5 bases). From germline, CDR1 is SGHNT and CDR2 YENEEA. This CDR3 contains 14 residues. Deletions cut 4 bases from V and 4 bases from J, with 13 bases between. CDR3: CASSSTRVGETQYF. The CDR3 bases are TGTGCCAGCAGCTCCACCAGGGTTGGAGAGACCCAGTACTTC.

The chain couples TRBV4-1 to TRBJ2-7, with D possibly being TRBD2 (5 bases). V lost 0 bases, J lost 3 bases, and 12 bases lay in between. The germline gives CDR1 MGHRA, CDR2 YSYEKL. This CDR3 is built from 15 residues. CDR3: CASSQDRAGIYEQYF. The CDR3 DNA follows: TGCGCCAGCAGCCAAGATCGGGCGGGTATCTACGAGCAGTACTTC.

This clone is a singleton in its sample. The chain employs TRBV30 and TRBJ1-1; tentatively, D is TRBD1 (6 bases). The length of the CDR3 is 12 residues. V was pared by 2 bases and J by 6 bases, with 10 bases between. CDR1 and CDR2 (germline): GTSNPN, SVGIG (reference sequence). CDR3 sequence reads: CAWSSSGAEAFF. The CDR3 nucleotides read TGTGCCTGGAGTTCCTCAGGGGCTGAAGCTTTCTTT.

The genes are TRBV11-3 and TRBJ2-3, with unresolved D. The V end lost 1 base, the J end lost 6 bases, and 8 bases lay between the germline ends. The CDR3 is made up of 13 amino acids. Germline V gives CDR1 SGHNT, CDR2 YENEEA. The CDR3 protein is CASSLVRADTQYF. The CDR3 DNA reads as TGTGCCAGCAGCTTAGTTCGCGCGGATACGCAGTATTTT.

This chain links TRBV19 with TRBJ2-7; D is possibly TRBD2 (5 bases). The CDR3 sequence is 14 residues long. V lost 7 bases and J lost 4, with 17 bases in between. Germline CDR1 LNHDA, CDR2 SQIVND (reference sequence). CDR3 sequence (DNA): TGTGCCAGTACGCAACCCGACTACCCATACGAGCAGTACTTC. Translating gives CASTQPDYPYEQYF.

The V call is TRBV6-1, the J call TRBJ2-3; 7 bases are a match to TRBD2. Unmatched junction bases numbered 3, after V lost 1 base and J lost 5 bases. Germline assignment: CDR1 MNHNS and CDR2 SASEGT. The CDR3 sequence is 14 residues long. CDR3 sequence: CASSEGEGIDTQYF. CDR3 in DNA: TGTGCCAGCAGTGAAGGGGAGGGGATAGATACGCAGTATTTT.

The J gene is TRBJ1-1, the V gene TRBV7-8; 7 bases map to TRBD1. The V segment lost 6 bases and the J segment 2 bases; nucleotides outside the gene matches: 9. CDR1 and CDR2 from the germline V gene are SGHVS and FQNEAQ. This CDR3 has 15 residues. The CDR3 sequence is CASSRRDRFNTEAFF. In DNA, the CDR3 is TGTGCCAGCAGTCGCCGGGACAGATTCAACACTGAAGCTTTCTTT.

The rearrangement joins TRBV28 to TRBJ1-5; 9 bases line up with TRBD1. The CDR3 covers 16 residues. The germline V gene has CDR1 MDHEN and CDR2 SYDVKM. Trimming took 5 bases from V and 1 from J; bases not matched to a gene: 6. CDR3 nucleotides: TGTGCCAGCAGTACCGGGGGGACAGGGAGCAATCAGCCCCAGCATTTT. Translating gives CASSTGGTGSNQPQHF.

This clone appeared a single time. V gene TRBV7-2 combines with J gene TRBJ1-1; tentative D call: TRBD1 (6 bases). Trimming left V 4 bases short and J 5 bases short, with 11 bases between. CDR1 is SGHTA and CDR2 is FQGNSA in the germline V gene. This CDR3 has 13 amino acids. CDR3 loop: CASSSPGVTEAFF. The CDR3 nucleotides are TGTGCCAGCAGCTCCCCAGGGGTTACTGAAGCTTTCTTT.